This T cell receptor (beta chain) appears in the sequencing data of a study of CXCR3-negative and CXCR3-positive naive CD8 T cells. Overall study findings and caveats: CXCR3-positive naive cells carried more hydrophobic TRB CDR3s than CXCR3-negative naive cells did. TCR strength was inferred from TRB CDR3 properties, while surface CD5 was comparable between naive subsets. Cryopreservation partially lowered CXCR3 expression, so most assays used fresh PBMCs.

Libraries were UMI-labeled 5' RACE TRB cDNA. TCRdb reanalyzed the 5' RACE reads, giving one entry per CDR3 protein sequence and no DNA. This table lists tens of thousands of distinct CDR3 sequences. The naive CD8+ gate required CD45RO-CCR7+CD27+CD95- phenotype. In the case of this clonotype: Its target is not known.

Germline loops: CDR1 MNHEY, CDR2 SVGEGT. CDR3 length equals 12 residues. The chain links TRBV6-2 or TRBV6-3 to TRBJ2-7; the D call of TRBD1 rests on TCRdb alone, since no DNA is present to check it. The source of this sequence is a human donor in good health. Some clones in this sample may be carry-over from other donors' samples. The sequencing input was naive CXCR3- CD8+ T cells from blood. Subset given: CD45RO-CCR7+CD27+CD95- naive CD8+ T cells lacking CXCR3 (TNR3-). The CDR3 sequence is CASSGTAYEQYF.